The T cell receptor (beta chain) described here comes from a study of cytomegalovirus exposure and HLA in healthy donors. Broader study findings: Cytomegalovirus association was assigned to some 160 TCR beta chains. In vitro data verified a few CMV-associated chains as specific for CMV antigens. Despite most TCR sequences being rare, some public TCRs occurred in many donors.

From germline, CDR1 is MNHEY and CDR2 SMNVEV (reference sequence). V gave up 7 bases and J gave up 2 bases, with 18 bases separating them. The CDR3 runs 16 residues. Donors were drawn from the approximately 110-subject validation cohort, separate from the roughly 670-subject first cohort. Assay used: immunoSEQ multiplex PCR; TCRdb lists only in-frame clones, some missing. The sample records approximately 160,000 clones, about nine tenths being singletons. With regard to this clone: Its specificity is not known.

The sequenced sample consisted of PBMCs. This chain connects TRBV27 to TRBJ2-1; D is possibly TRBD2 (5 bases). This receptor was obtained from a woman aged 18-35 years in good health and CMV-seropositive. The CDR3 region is CASTLAVGEPYNEQFF. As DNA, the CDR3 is TGTGCCAGCACCCTCGCGGTGGGAGAACCCTACAATGAGCAGTTCTTC.